This entry lists 9 T cell receptor beta chains sequenced from one sample in a study of blood T cells in healthy people across ages. For the second PCR, which ran for about 6 to 11 cycles, a sample-barcoded 5' primer and a J-beta primer mix were used. TCRdb re-called the 5' RACE reads with MiXCR, one entry per CDR3 protein. The profile covers roughly 830,000 distinct CDR3 sequences, with approximately 65% appearing a single time and around 30% taken by the ten largest. Sequenced material: blood. The receptors were gathered from a man aged 25-40 years in good health.

The rearrangement uses TRBV24-1 and TRBJ1-2; no reliable D call. Trimming removed 3 bases at V and 5 bases at J, with 12 bases between. CDR3 length equals 14 residues. The germline V gene has CDR1 KGHDR and CDR2 SFDVKD. The CDR3, as DNA: TGTGCCACCAGTGATGACGCCGGCGTATATGGCTACACCTTC. Protein sequence: CATSDDAGVYGYTF.

The chain recombines TRBV7-2 with TRBJ2-7; the D gene is possibly TRBD1 (6 bases). Trimming left V 6 bases short and J 2 bases short, with 14 bases between. CDR3 length: 14 amino acids. The V gene's germline CDR1 is SGHTA and CDR2 FQGNSA. CDR3 sequence: CASRSGQTAYEQYF. In nucleotides, the CDR3 is TGTGCCAGCAGATCGGGACAAACCGCCTACGAGCAGTACTTC.

The chain is built from TRBV14 and TRBJ2-1; D not resolved. The CDR3 has 13 residues. Trimming left V 2 bases short and J 9 bases short, with 11 bases between. CDR1 SGHDN and CDR2 FVKESK come from the germline V gene. The CDR3 nucleotides read TGTGCCAGCAGCCAACGACTCCTCAGTGAGCAGTTCTTC. Its translation: CASSQRLLSEQFF.

The gene calls are TRBV29-1 and TRBJ2-5; 9 nucleotides line up with TRBD1. Germline V gene lookup returns CDR1 SQVTM and CDR2 ANQGSEA. The CDR3 totals 12 residues. The V gene end was trimmed by 7 bases and the J gene end by 6 bases; junction bases not matched to a gene: 6. The CDR3 protein is CSARQGEKTQYF. In DNA, the CDR3 is TGCAGCGCTCGACAGGGGGAAAAGACCCAGTACTTC.

The rearrangement uses TRBV24-1 and TRBJ2-2; 8 bases are shared with TRBD1. This CDR3 has 15 residues. Germline V gene lookup returns CDR1 KGHDR and CDR2 SFDVKD. Trimming took 1 base from V and 4 from J; bases not matched to a gene: 1. CDR3 sequence (DNA): TGTGCCACCAGTGATTTCACAGGGGGCACCGGGGAGCTGTTTTTT. It codes for CATSDFTGGTGELFF.

The sample holds one count of this clonotype. The chain joins TRBV7-3 to TRBJ2-5; 7 bases align to TRBD1. The V gene end was trimmed by 4 bases and the J gene end by 11 bases; junction bases not matched to a gene: 10. The germline CDR1 and CDR2 sequences are SGHTA and FQGTGA. The CDR3 consists of 13 residues. The CDR3 sequence: CASSYTGENEQYF. In DNA form, the CDR3 reads TGTGCCAGCAGCTACACAGGGGAGAATGAGCAGTACTTC.

Comment on this clonotype: A read error may account for a junction end that differs from germline. CDR3 bases: TGTGCCGGCAGCCGGGGACGGATGAACACTGAAGCTTTCTTT. This gives the protein CAGSRGRMNTEAFF. The V gene is TRBV7-2, the J gene TRBJ1-1; possible D gene TRBD1, 5 bases. The CDR3 spans 14 residues. The V gene's germline CDR1 is SGHTA and CDR2 FQGNSA.

V is TRBV25-1 and J is TRBJ2-5, with a weak D call TRBD2 (7 bases). Trimming removed 4 bases from V and 4 bases from J, with 16 bases in between. This CDR3 is 15 amino acids long. Germline-derived CDR1 and CDR2 are MGHDK and SYGVNS. The CDR3 DNA reads TGTGCCAGCAGTGTGCCTTGGGGGGGGGCAGAGACCCAGTACTTC. Translating it yields CASSVPWGGAETQYF.

The V call is TRBV27, the J call TRBJ2-5; TRBD2 matches 12 bases. V shed 5 bases, J shed 0 bases, and the junction held 13 bases outside the gene matches. The CDR3 consists of 19 residues. The germline V gene has CDR1 MNHEY and CDR2 SMNVEV (reference sequence). CDR3 amino acids: CASSKFPSLAGGYQETQYF. In DNA, the CDR3 is TGTGCCAGCAGTAAATTCCCCTCTCTAGCGGGGGGGTACCAAGAGACCCAGTACTTC.